The 5 T cell receptor beta chains in this list originate from one sample, sequenced in a study of control samples from healthy donors and cancer patients. Clones were sequenced by immunoSEQ multiplex PCR, and TCRdb holds only the in-frame ones, with some missing. The table includes over 100,000 clones, roughly 88% detected once. The specimen was blood. The receptors shown here come from a man aged 40-49 years in good health.

The V gene is TRBV28, the J gene TRBJ1-1, with 7 bases matching TRBD1. The CDR3 length is 14 residues. The trim removed 6 bases at V and 1 base at J, leaving 5 bases unmatched. Germline lookup yields CDR1 MDHEN and CDR2 SYDVKM. The CDR3 DNA follows: TGTGCCAGCAGGCCCGACAGGGAGAACACTGAAGCTTTCTTT. This gives the protein CASRPDRENTEAFF.

V usage is TRBV30 and J usage is TRBJ2-5; D is unclear. Germline CDR1 and CDR2: GTSNPN and SVGIG (reference sequence). The CDR3 is 13 residues long. Trimming shortened V by 2 bases and J by 4 bases, and 11 bases separated the two germline ends. For the CDR3, the DNA is TGTGCCTGGAGTATTGGGTTGGGAGAGACCCAGTACTTC. Translating gives CAWSIGLGETQYF.

In nucleotides, the CDR3 is TGTGCCAGCAGCTTAAGGGACTATGGCACAGATACGCAGTATTTT. It codes for CASSLRDYGTDTQYF. The chain couples TRBV7-3 to TRBJ2-3; TRBD2 matches 7 bases. CDR1 is SGHTA and CDR2 is FQGTGA in the germline V gene. V lost 1 base to trimming and J lost 1 base; unmatched junction nucleotides: 2. The CDR3 contains 15 residues.

V is TRBV2 and J is TRBJ1-2, with 9 positions matching TRBD1. This CDR3 is 15 amino acids long. Trimming cost V 2 bases and J 2 bases; bases outside gene matches: 3. Germline CDR1 is SNHLY and CDR2 is FYNNEI. The CDR3 region is CASSERGTGNYGYTF. In nucleotides, the CDR3 is TGTGCCAGCAGTGAACGCGGGACAGGGAACTATGGCTACACCTTC.

The V gene is TRBV27, the J gene TRBJ2-1; 10 bases map to TRBD2. The V and J ends lost 5 bases and 8 bases, in that order; junction bases with no gene match: 9. The germline V gene encodes CDR1 MNHEY and CDR2 SMNVEV (reference sequence). CDR3 length: 15 residues. CDR3 protein: CASSLGLAASDEQFF. The CDR3 nucleotides are TGTGCCAGCAGTCTCGGACTAGCGGCCTCCGATGAGCAGTTCTTC.